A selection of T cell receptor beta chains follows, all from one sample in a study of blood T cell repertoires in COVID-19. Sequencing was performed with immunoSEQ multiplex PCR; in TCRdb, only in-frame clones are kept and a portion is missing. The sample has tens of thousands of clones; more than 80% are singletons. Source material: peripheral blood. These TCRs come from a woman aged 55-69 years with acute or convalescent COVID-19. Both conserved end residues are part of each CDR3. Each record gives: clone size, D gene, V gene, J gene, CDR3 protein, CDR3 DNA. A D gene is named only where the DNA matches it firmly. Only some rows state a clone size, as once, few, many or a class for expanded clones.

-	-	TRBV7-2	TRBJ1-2	CASSSYAQNYGYTF	TGTGCCAGCAGCTCCTACGCACAGAACTATGGCTACACCTTC
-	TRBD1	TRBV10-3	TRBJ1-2	CAIGNRGSNYGYTF	TGTGCCATCGGGAACAGGGGCTCTAACTATGGCTACACCTTC
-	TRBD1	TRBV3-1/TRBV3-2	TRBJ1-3	CASSSGGSGNTIYF	TGTGCCAGCAGCTCAGGGGGCTCTGGAAACACCATATATTTT
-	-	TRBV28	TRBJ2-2	CASTTPGQGTGELFF	TGTGCCAGCACCACACCCGGCCAGGGCACCGGGGAGCTGTTTTTT
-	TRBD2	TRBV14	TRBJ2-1	CASSHTWTSGGISSYNEQFF	TGTGCCAGCAGCCATACGTGGACTAGCGGGGGGATTAGCTCCTACAATGAGCAGTTCTTC
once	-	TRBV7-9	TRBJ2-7	CASSLRGMGSYEQYF	TGTGCCAGCAGCCTGAGGGGGATGGGCTCCTACGAGCAGTACTTC
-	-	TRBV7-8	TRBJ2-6	CASSLVTGAGANVLTF	TGTGCCAGCAGCTTAGTGACGGGTGCTGGGGCCAACGTCCTGACTTTC
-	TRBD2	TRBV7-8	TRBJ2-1	CASSLVTSGAYNEQFF	TGTGCCAGCAGCTTAGTTACTAGCGGGGCCTACAATGAGCAGTTCTTC
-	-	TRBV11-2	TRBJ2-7	CASSTLRAYEQYF	TGTGCCAGCAGCACGTTACGCGCCTACGAGCAGTACTTC
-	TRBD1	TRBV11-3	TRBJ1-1	CASSSSGGVTEAFF	TGTGCCAGCAGCTCATCAGGGGGCGTCACTGAAGCTTTCTTT
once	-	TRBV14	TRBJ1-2	CASSLGREFYGYTF	TGTGCCAGCAGCCTCGGGAGGGAGTTCTATGGCTACACCTTC
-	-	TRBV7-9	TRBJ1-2	CASSATDYGYTF	TGTGCCAGCAGCGCGACAGACTATGGCTACACCTTC
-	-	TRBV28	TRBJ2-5	CASSPSADWETQYF	TGTGCCAGCAGCCCCTCAGCGGATTGGGAGACCCAGTACTTC
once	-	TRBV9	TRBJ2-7	CASSVGGSSYEQYF	TGTGCCAGCAGCGTCGGCGGAAGCTCCTACGAGCAGTACTTC
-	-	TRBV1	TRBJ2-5	CTSSQDHQHYRPGQGTEETQYF	TGCACCAGCAGCCAAGATCACCAACACTATAGACCGGGACAGGGAACTGAAGAGACCCAGTACTTC
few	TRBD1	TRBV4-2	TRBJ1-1	CASSQDGTGLEAFF	TGTGCCAGCAGCCAAGACGGGACAGGACTCGAAGCTTTCTTT
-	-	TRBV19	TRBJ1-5	CASSIGSQPQHF	TGTGCCAGTAGTATAGGGAGTCAGCCCCAGCATTTT
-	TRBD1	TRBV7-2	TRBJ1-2	CASSLRPGQGPAYTF	TGTGCCAGCAGCTTAAGGCCGGGACAGGGGCCTGCCTACACCTTC
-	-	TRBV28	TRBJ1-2	CASSLPRSIYGYTF	TGTGCCAGCAGTTTACCCCGGAGCATCTATGGCTACACCTTC
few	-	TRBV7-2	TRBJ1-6	CASSLVTVNNSPLHF	TGTGCCAGCAGCTTAGTGACAGTTAATAATTCACCCCTCCACTTT
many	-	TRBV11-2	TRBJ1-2	CASSQTDYGYTF	TGTGCCAGCAGCCAGACAGACTATGGCTACACCTTC
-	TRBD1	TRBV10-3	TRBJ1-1	CASSWDRELNTEAFF	TGTGCCTCGAGCTGGGACAGGGAACTGAACACTGAAGCTTTCTTT
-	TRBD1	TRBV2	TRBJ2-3	CASSDMKTGGVQDTQYF	TGTGCCAGCAGTGATATGAAGACAGGGGGCGTTCAAGATACGCAGTATTTT
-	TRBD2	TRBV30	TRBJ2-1	CAWSPSGGYNEQFF	TGTGCCTGGAGTCCTAGCGGGGGGTATAATGAGCAGTTCTTC
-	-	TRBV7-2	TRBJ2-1	CASSSPRGGGVNEQFF	TGTGCCAGCAGCTCCCCCAGGGGCGGGGGTGTCAATGAGCAGTTCTTC
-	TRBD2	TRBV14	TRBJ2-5	CASSQDLTSGGWALQETQYF	TGTGCCAGCAGCCAAGATCTAACTAGCGGGGGATGGGCCTTACAAGAGACCCAGTACTTC
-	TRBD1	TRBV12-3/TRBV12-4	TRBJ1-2	CASSLQGEGYTF	TGTGCCAGCAGTTTACAGGGGGAAGGCTACACCTTC
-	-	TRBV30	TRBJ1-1	CAWTPGGLATEAFF	TGTGCCTGGACCCCCGGGGGGTTGGCCACTGAAGCTTTCTTT
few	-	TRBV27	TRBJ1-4	CASSPRTDNEKLFF	TGTGCCAGCAGTCCCAGGACAGACAATGAAAAACTGTTTTTT
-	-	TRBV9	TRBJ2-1	CASSQGQYNEQFF	TGTGCCAGCAGCCAAGGACAGTACAATGAGCAGTTCTTC
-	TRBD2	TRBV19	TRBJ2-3	CASSNERGITDTQYF	TGTGCCAGTTCGAACGAGCGGGGGATCACAGATACGCAGTATTTT
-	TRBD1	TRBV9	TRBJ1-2	CASSVVRTGMDSNSYSRYTF	TGTGCCAGCAGCGTAGTACGGACAGGAATGGATTCTAATTCTTATTCCCGCTACACCTTC
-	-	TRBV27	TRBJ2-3	CASSRPGGRTDTQYF	TGTGCCAGCAGTCGCCCCGGGGGGCGCACAGATACGCAGTATTTT
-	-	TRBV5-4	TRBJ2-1	CASSLRGYEQFF	TGTGCCAGCAGCTTGAGGGGGTATGAGCAGTTCTTC
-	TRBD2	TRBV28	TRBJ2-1	CASSSPRTSGGRDEQFF	TGTGCCAGCAGCTCCCCTCGGACTAGCGGGGGTAGAGATGAGCAGTTCTTC
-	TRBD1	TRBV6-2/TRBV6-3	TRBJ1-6	CASSYGGTAGTVNSPLHF	TGTGCCAGCAGTTACGGAGGGACAGCCGGGACAGTCAATTCACCCCTCCACTTT
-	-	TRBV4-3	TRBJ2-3	CASSQARGFLADTQYF	-
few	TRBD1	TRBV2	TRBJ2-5	CASSDRGQTQYF	TGTGCCAGCAGTGACAGGGGGCAGACCCAGTACTTC
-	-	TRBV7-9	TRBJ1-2	CASSLDRINYGYTF	TGTGCCAGCAGCTTAGATAGAATAAACTATGGCTACACCTTC
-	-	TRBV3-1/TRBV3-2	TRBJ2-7	CASSQDPAGSSYEQYF	TGTGCCAGCAGCCAGGATCCGGCGGGGAGCTCCTACGAGCAGTACTTC
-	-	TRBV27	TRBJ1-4	CASRGSQGEKLFF	TGTGCCAGCAGGGGCAGCCAGGGGGAAAAACTGTTTTTT
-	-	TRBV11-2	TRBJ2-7	CASSLVGGEQYF	TGTGCCAGCAGCTTAGTAGGGGGCGAGCAGTACTTC
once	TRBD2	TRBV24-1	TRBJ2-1	CATSDKKLAGTEQFF	TGTGCCACCAGTGATAAAAAACTAGCGGGGACGGAGCAGTTCTTC
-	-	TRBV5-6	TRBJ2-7	CASQAGRDEQYF	TGTGCCAGCCAAGCCGGCAGGGACGAGCAGTACTTC
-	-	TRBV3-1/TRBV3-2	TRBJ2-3	CASSQVPGGPTDTQYF	TGTGCCAGCAGCCAAGTTCCCGGGGGGCCAACAGATACGCAGTATTTT
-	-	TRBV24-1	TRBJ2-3	CATSKRFHTDTQYF	TGTGCCACCAGTAAGAGGTTCCACACAGATACGCAGTATTTT
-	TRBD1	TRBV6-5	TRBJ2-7	CASSTHYRGTYEQYF	TGTGCCAGCAGTACTCATTACAGGGGGACGTACGAGCAGTACTTC
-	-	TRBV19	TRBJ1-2	CASSIREGLTKYGYTF	TGTGCCAGTAGTATTCGAGAGGGACTCACGAAGTATGGCTACACCTTC
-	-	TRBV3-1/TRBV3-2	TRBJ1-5	CASSQSLSNQPQHF	TGTGCCAGCAGCCAATCCCTCAGCAATCAGCCCCAGCATTTT
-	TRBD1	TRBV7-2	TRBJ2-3	CASSLDRGATDTQYF	TGTGCCAGCAGCTTAGACAGGGGTGCCACAGATACGCAGTATTTT
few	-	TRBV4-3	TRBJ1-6	CASSQVVTDNSPLHF	TGCGCCAGCAGCCAAGTAGTAACAGATAATTCACCCCTCCACTTT
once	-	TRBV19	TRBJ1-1	CASSQTGDTEAFF	TGTGCCAGTAGTCAGACAGGTGACACTGAAGCTTTCTTT
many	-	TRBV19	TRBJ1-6	CASSTTPSEAPLHF	TGTGCCAGTAGTACGACACCCTCGGAGGCACCCCTCCACTTT
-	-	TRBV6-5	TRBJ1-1	CASSSRAGTEAFF	TGTGCCAGCAGTTCCCGGGCGGGGACTGAAGCTTTCTTT
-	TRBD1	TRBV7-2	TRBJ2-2	CASSLRQGNTGELFF	TGTGCCAGCAGCTTACGACAGGGGAACACCGGGGAGCTGTTTTTT